The present entry profiles one T cell receptor (beta chain) with its context. Antigen: not known. It was with 60 Vbeta and 13 Jbeta primers that the PCR ran. Produced via immunoSEQ multiplex PCR; TCRdb's table is partial and in-frame only. The data show roughly 150,000 clones, over 75% seen once. Germline assignment: CDR1 SGHNT and CDR2 YYREEE (reference sequence). Trimming left V 3 bases short and J 7 bases short, with 5 bases between. There are 11 residues in the CDR3. These data are taken from a study of cytomegalovirus exposure and HLA in healthy donors. Study-level points and caveats: The authors listed some 160 TCR beta chains as cytomegalovirus-associated. Most TCR sequences proved rare, with some public TCRs found in many donors. A later analysis found TCR association rates differed by HLA locus, highest for DRB1 and lowest for HLA-C. Later analysis showed most CMV-associated TCR beta chains appearing HLA-restricted.

The TCR was taken from a man younger than 45 in good health and CMV-seropositive. The chain couples TRBV5-4 to TRBJ1-3; D unclear. Sequencing was performed on PBMCs. The chain's CDR3 is CASSSQNTIYF. Here the CDR3 DNA reads TGTGCCAGCAGCTCTCAGAACACCATATATTTT.